This TCR beta chain was sequenced in a study of PD-L1 blockade in urothelial cancer. Study-level information: Prior exposure to chemotherapy in patients amounted to 0 to 3 regimens received. Timepoints chosen for blood analysis were 3 weeks (second dose) and 6 weeks after treatment start.

Sequencing used immunoSEQ multiplex PCR; TCRdb keeps in-frame clones, though not all of them. In the table there are around 45,000 clones, around 90% of which are singletons. Anywhere from 1 to 8 samples came from each patient, spanning pretreatment and on-treatment. Unmatched junction bases numbered 0, after V lost 0 bases and J lost 5 bases. The CDR3 is 15 residues long. Germline CDR1 LGHNA, CDR2 YSLEER. By sample fraction, this clone is medium-sized. The source was PBMCs, collected around atezolizumab (anti-PD-L1) treatment. The rearrangement uses TRBV4-3 and TRBJ2-1, with 11 bases identical to TRBD2. The sequence came from a woman aged 60-75 years with urothelial cancer. CDR3 in DNA: TGCGCCAGCAGCCAAGAGACTAGCGGGGACAATGAGCAGTTCTTC. It specifies CASSQETSGDNEQFF.